In its sample, the clone carrying this T cell receptor (beta chain) was seen many times. Its antigen remains unidentified. This CDR3 spans 15 amino acids. V was clipped by 5 bases and J by 1 base, with 14 bases between them. The data were obtained in a study of T cells in Graves' hyperthyroidism and ophthalmopathy. The TCR beta CDR3 regions underwent amplification using RNA transcripts as the source. The HTBI primer set drove a first-round RT-PCR of the TCR CDR3. A single record per CDR3 protein comes from TCRdb applying MiXCR to the multiplex PCR reads. The sample has over 700,000 distinct CDR3 sequences; 35% are singletons. Investigators excluded patients with uncontrolled infection, other autoimmune disease, pregnancy or lactation. Findings and caveats of the study: The model predicted ophthalmopathy a median roughly six months before onset. A model built on 13 V-J features separated ophthalmopathy from stable hyperthyroidism. Blood shared most expanded thyroid clonotypes above 0.001.

The chain couples TRBV12-3 or TRBV12-4 to TRBJ1-2, with D tentatively TRBD1 (5 bases). Sequencing input: blood. The receptor was isolated from a woman between 35 and 50 years old with Graves' hyperthyroidism. CDR3 in amino acids: CASSPQGPDNYGYTF. The DNA for the CDR3 is TGTGCCAGCAGTCCTCAGGGACCTGATAACTATGGCTACACCTTC.